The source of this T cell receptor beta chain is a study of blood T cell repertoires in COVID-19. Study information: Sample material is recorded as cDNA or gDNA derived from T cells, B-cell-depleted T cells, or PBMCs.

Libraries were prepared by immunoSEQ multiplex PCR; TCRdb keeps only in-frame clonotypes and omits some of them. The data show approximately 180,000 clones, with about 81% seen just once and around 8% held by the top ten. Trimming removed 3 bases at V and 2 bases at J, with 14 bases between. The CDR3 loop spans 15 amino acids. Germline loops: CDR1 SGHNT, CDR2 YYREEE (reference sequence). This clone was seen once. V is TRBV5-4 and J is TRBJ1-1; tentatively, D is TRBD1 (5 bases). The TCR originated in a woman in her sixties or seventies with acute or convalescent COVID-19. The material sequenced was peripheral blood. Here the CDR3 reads CASSYRRAENTEAFF. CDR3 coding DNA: TGTGCCAGCAGCTATCGCAGGGCAGAAAACACTGAAGCTTTCTTT.